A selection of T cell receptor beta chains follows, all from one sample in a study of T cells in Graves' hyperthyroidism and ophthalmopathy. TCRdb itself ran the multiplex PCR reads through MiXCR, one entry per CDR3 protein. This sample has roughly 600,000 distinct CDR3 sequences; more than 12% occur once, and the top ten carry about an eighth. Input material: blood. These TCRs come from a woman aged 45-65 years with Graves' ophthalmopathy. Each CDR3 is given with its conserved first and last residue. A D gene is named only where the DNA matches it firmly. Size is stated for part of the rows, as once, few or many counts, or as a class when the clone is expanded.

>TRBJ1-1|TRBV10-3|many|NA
CAISESVWEKAFF
TGTGCCATCAGTGAGTCGGTTTGGGAGAAAGCTTTCTTT
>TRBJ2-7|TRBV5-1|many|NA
CASSLVLSDEQYF
TGCGCCAGCAGCTTGGTATTGTCCGACGAGCAGTACTTC
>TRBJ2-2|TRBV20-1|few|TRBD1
CSATGGRTGELFF
TGCAGTGCAACAGGGGGTCGGACCGGGGAGCTGTTTTTT
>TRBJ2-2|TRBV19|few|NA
CASSISGGTGELFF
TGTGCCAGTAGTATTAGTGGGGGCACCGGGGAGCTGTTTTTT
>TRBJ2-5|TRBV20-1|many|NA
CSAPKETQYF
TGCAGTGCCCCCAAAGAGACCCAGTACTTC
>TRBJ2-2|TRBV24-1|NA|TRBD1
CATGPGQGFVGELFF
TGTGCCACCGGTCCGGGACAGGGTTTCGTTGGGGAGCTGTTTTTT
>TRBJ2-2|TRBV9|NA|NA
CASSSPASELFF
TGTGCCAGCAGCTCACCAGCTTCGGAGCTGTTTTTT
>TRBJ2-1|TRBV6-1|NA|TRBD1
CASSWDRGSYNEQFF
TGTGCCAGCAGTTGGGACAGGGGGTCCTACAATGAGCAGTTCTTC
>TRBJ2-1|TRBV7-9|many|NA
CASSVPNEQFF
TGTGCCAGCAGCGTCCCCAATGAGCAGTTCTTC
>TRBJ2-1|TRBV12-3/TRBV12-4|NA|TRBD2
CASSSPLLAGGSNEQFF
TGTGCCAGCAGTTCGCCGTTACTAGCGGGAGGATCTAATGAGCAGTTCTTC
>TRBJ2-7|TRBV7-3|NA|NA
CASSIGPSRRYEQYF
TGTGCCAGCAGCATCGGGCCTAGCAGGAGATACGAGCAGTACTTC
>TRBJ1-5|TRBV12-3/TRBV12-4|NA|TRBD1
CASSFRTGVYQPQHF
TGTGCCAGCAGTTTTAGGACAGGGGTGTATCAGCCCCAGCATTTT
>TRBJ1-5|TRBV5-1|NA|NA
CASSLDWNQPQHF
TGCGCCAGCAGCTTGGATTGGAATCAGCCCCAGCATTTT
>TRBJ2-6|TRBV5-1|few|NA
CASSPKEDSGANVLTF
TGCGCCAGCAGCCCCAAGGAGGACTCTGGGGCCAACGTCCTGACTTTC
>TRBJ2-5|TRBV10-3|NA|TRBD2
CAVQREGSQETQYF
TGTGCCGTACAACGGGAGGGATCCCAAGAGACCCAGTACTTC
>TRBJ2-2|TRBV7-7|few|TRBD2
CASSLHQREANGELSF
TGTGCTAGCAGCTTACATCAGCGGGAGGCAAACGGGGAGCTGTCTTTT
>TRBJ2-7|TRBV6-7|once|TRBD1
CASSRYRGTYEQYF
TGTGCCAGCAGTAGATACAGGGGAACCTACGAGCAGTACTTC
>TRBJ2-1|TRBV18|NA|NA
CASSPPIARRLVSEQFF
TGTGCCAGCTCACCACCTATAGCCCGACGACTAGTAAGTGAGCAGTTCTTC
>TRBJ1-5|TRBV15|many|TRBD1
CATSRGHRGNSNQPQHF
TGTGCCACCAGCAGGGGACACAGGGGAAATAGCAATCAGCCCCAGCATTTT
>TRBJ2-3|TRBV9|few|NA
CASTVGAFSTDTQYF
TGTGCCAGCACCGTAGGGGCCTTTAGCACAGATACGCAGTATTTT
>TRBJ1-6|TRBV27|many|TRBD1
CASSFYPPGRDSNSPLHF
TGTGCCAGCAGTTTTTACCCCCCCGGTAGGGACAGTAATTCACCCCTCCACTTT
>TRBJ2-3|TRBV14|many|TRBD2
CASSQGLAGGLKGDTQYF
TGTGCCAGCAGCCAAGGACTAGCGGGAGGGCTGAAGGGAGATACGCAGTATTTT
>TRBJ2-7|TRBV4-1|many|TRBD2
CASSVGRRQYF
TGCGCCAGCAGCGTCGGGAGGCGGCAGTACTTC
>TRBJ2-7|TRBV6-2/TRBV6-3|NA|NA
CASSYSSLNEQYF
TGTGCCAGCAGTTACTCGAGCCTGAACGAGCAGTACTTC
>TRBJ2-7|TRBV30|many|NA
CAWSVPPGQYF
TGTGCCTGGAGTGTACCCCCGGGGCAGTACTTC
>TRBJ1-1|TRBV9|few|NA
CASSVRDPQNTEAFF
TGTGCCAGCAGCGTACGAGACCCTCAGAACACTGAAGCTTTCTTT
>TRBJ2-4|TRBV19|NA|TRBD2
CASSGLATKNIQYF
TGTGCCAGTAGCGGACTAGCTACCAAAAACATTCAGTACTTC
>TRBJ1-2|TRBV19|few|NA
CASSVLSGLYYGYTF
TGTGCCAGTAGTGTTTTAAGCGGCCTCTACTATGGCTACACCTTC
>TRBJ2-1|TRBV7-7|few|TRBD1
CASSARQGGIDEQFF
TGTGCTAGCAGCGCGCGACAGGGTGGGATCGATGAGCAGTTCTTC
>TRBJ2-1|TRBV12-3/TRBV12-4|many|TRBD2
CASDRLAGAKEQFF
TGTGCCAGCGATCGACTAGCGGGAGCCAAGGAGCAGTTCTTC
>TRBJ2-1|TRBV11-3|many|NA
CASSSRGRDSGYNEQFF
TGTGCCAGCAGCTCGCGGGGGCGGGATAGCGGCTACAATGAGCAGTTCTTC
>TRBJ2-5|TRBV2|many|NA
CASSEFQETQYF
TGTGCCAGCAGCGAATTCCAAGAGACCCAGTACTTC
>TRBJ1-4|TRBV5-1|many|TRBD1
CASSFGTATNEKLFF
TGCGCCAGCAGCTTCGGGACAGCAACTAATGAAAAACTGTTTTTT
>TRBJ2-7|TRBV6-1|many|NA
CASTYRRESSYEQYF
TGTGCCAGCACCTACAGACGGGAGTCCTCCTACGAGCAGTACTTC
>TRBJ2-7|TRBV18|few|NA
CASSPTLRDYEQYF
TGTGCCAGCTCCCCAACACTCAGAGACTACGAGCAGTACTTC
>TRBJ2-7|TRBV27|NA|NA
CASSLVVDYPYEQYF
TGTGCCAGCAGTTTGGTAGTGGACTACCCCTACGAGCAGTACTTC
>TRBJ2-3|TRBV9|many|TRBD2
CASSPLAGGPTDTQYF
TGTGCCAGCAGCCCCCTGGCGGGAGGGCCCACAGATACGCAGTATTTT
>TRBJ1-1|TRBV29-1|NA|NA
CSVEGGSNTEAFF
TGCAGCGTTGAGGGGGGATCGAACACTGAAGCTTTCTTT
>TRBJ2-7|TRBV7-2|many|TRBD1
CASSSGYSGQEWVEQYF
TGTGCCAGCAGCTCGGGATACTCGGGACAGGAATGGGTCGAGCAGTACTTC
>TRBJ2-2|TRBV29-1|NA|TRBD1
CSVGGTVNTGELFF
TGCAGCGTTGGGGGGACAGTCAACACCGGGGAGCTGTTTTTT
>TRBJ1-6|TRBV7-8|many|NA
CASSPTTLAGSPLHF
TGTGCCAGCAGCCCGACGACATTGGCGGGTTCACCCCTCCACTTT
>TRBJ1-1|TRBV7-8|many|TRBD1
CASSLALRQGMNTEAFF
TGTGCCAGCAGCTTAGCACTTCGACAGGGGATGAACACTGAAGCTTTCTTT
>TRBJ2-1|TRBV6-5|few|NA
CASSYSYRIVDNEQFF
TGTGCCAGCAGTTACTCCTACAGGATTGTTGACAATGAGCAGTTCTTC
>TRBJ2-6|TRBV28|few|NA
CASRLRRTGANVLTF
TGTGCCAGCAGGTTAAGGAGGACTGGGGCCAACGTCCTGACTTTC
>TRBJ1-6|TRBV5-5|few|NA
CASTLEVVKNSPLHF
TGTGCCAGCACTTTGGAGGTGGTAAAGAATTCACCCCTCCACTTT
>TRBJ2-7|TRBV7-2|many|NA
CASSKRTGEQYF
TGTGCCAGCAGCAAACGAACGGGCGAGCAGTACTTC
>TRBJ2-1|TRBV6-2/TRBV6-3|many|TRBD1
CASSQQGGQGSNEQFF
TGTGCCAGCAGTCAGCAGGGGGGACAGGGGAGCAATGAGCAGTTCTTC
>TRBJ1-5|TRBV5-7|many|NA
CASSLGQPQHF
TGTGCCAGCAGCTTGGGTCAGCCCCAGCATTTT
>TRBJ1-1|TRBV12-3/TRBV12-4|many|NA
CASSLWRRDTEAFF
TGTGCCAGCAGTCTCTGGAGGAGAGACACTGAAGCTTTCTTT
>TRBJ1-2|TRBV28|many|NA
CASTSRLGLRNYGYTF
TGTGCCAGCACGAGTCGCCTGGGACTTCGGAACTATGGCTACACCTTC
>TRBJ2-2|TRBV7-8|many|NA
CASSQGQNTGELFF
TGTGCCAGCAGCCAGGGACAGAACACCGGGGAGCTGTTTTTT
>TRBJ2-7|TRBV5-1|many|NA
CASSTGTYEQYF
TGCGCCAGCAGCACCGGGACGTACGAGCAGTACTTC
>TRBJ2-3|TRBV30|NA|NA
CACSEEGSSTDTQYF
TGTGCCTGCTCGGAGGAGGGTTCAAGCACAGATACGCAGTATTTT